This T cell receptor beta chain was profiled in a study of OX40 agonist ivuxolimab in advanced cancers. Whole-study context: Patient treatment consisted of intravenous ivuxolimab administration every 2 weeks at 0.01 to 10 mg/kg. Hepatocellular carcinoma, melanoma, renal cell or head and neck cancer was diagnosed in the dose-escalation patients. Three patients, one with hepatocellular carcinoma and two with cutaneous melanoma, responded partially. Overall study results and limits: Compared with CD4+, CD8+ T cells on average had more expanded clones.

Clones were sequenced by immunoSEQ multiplex PCR, and TCRdb holds only the in-frame ones, with some missing. The data show fewer than 60,000 clones, over 75% seen once. The CDR3 has 14 amino acids. With 5 bases clipped from V and 8 bases from J, the junction kept 11 bases outside the gene matches. Germline CDR1 reads MRHNA; CDR2 reads SNTAGT. As to this clone: Its antigen is still unknown.

The rearrangement links TRBV6-4 to TRBJ1-2; 7 bases agree with TRBD1. This sequence was found in an adult with an advanced solid tumor such as melanoma, head and neck, liver or kidney cancer. Here the sequenced sample was CD4+ or CD8+ T cells sorted from blood, taken in a trial of the OX40 agonist ivuxolimab. CDR3 bases: TGTGCCAGCAGTTCTTCCGGGACAGAGAGCGGCTACACCTTC. Encoded protein: CASSSSGTESGYTF.